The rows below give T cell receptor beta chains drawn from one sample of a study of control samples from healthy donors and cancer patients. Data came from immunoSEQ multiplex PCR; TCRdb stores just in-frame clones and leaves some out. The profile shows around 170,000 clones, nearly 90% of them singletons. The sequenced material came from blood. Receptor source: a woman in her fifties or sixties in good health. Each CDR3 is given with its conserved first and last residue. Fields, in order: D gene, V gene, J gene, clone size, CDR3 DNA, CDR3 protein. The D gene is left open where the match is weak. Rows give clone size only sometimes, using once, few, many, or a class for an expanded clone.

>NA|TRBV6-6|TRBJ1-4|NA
TGTGCCAGCTCCTCAGGGGCGGGAACTAATGAAAAACTGTTTTTT
CASSSGAGTNEKLFF
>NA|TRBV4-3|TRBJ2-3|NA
TGCGCCAGCAGCCCTAGGGGGGGCCGAGGAGATACGCAGTATTTT
CASSPRGGRGDTQYF
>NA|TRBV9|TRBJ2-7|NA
TGTGCCAGCAGCGTAGCTGGCTTATCCAGCCACGAGCAGTACTTC
CASSVAGLSSHEQYF
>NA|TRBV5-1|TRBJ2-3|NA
TGCGCCAGCGGCCTCGGGTCCCGCACAGATACGCAGTATTTT
CASGLGSRTDTQYF
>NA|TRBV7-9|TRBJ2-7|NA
TGTGCCAGCGGGGTAGCGGCTTACGAGCAGTACTTC
CASGVAAYEQYF
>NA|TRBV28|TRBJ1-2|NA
TGTGCCAGCAGATCGCAACAGGGAGGCGGCTACACCTTC
CASRSQQGGGYTF
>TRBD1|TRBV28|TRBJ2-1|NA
TGTGCCAGCAGGACCAGGGGGCGCATTCCTTACAATGAGCAGTTCTTC
CASRTRGRIPYNEQFF
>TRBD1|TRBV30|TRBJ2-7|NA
TGTGCCTGGAGTGCCGTCGGGACAGCAGGCGAGCAGTACTTC
CAWSAVGTAGEQYF
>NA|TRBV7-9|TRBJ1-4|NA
TGTGCCAGCAGCTTAGGGAGTTCTAATGAAAAACTGTTTTTT
CASSLGSSNEKLFF
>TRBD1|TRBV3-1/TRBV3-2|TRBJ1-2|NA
TGTGCCAGCAGACGGCGGGACAGGGGGAACTATGGCTACACCTTC
CASRRRDRGNYGYTF
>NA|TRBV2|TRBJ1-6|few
TGTGCCGGCCGAAGCTCCTATAATTCACCCCTCCACTTT
CAGRSSYNSPLHF
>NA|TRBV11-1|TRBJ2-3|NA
TGTGCCAGCAGCTTAAGAGGGCATAGCACAGATACGCAGTATTTT
CASSLRGHSTDTQYF
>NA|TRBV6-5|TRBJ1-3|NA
TGTGCCAGTTTCAGTCCCCTCTTACCAAACACCATATATTTT
CASFSPLLPNTIYF
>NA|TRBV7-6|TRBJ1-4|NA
TGTGCCAGCAGCCCCTGGGCGGGGGGGAATGAAAAACTGTTTTTT
CASSPWAGGNEKLFF
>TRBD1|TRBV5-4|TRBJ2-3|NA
TGTGCCAGCAGTCGACAGGGCCCAGGCACAGATACGCAGTATTTT
CASSRQGPGTDTQYF
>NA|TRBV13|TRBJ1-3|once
TGTGCCAGCGGGGCTGGAAACACCATATATTTT
CASGAGNTIYF
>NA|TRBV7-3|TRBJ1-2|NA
TGTGCCAGCAGCGCCATGGGGGGAGTATGGTGCTACACCTTC
CASSAMGGVWCYTF
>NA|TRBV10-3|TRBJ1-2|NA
TGTGCCATCAGTGGTAGGGCCACTAACTATGGCTACACCTTC
CAISGRATNYGYTF
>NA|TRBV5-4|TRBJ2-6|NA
TGTGCCAGCAGCCTATGGGGGGCTGGGGCCAACGTCCTGACTTTC
CASSLWGAGANVLTF
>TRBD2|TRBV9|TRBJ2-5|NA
TGTGCCAGCAGCGCCATAGCGGGGGTAGAGACCCAGTACTTC
CASSAIAGVETQYF
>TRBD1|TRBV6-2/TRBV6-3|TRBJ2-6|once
TGTGCCAGCAGCCCCTACGGACAGGGTCTGGCTGGGGCCAACGTCCTGACTTTC
CASSPYGQGLAGANVLTF
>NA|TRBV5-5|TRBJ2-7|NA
TGTGCCAGCAGCTTGGAACAGTCCTACGAGCAGTACTTC
CASSLEQSYEQYF
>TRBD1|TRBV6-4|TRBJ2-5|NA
TGTGCCAGCAGTGACTCGGACAGGGGAGAGACCCAGTACTTC
CASSDSDRGETQYF
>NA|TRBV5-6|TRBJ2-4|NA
TGTGCCAGCAGGTCGATGGGGACCAGAGGGATAAACATTCAGTACTTC
CASRSMGTRGINIQYF
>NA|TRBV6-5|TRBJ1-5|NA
TGTGCCAGCACCGCAGCGGGATACAATCAGCCCCAGCATTTT
CASTAAGYNQPQHF
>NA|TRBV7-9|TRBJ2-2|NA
TGTGCCAGCAGACCTAGGGGCACAACGAACACCGGGGAGCTGTTTTTT
CASRPRGTTNTGELFF
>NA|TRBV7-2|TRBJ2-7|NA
TGTGCCAGCAGCTTAGGGCTAGACCCCTACGAGCAGTACTTC
CASSLGLDPYEQYF
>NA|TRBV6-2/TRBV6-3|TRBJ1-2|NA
TGTGCCAGCAGTTACGGGACTGGCTACACCTTC
CASSYGTGYTF
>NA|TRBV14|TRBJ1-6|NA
TGTGCCAGCAGCCAAAGGGCGGGGCCGGTGGTTTCCAATTCACCCCTCCACTTT
CASSQRAGPVVSNSPLHF
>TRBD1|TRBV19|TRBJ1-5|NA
TGTGCCAGTAGTATGAGAACCAGGGGGCTTAATCAGCCCCAGCATTTT
CASSMRTRGLNQPQHF
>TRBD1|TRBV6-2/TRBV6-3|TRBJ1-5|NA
TGTGCCAGCAGTTTTGGGACAGCAAATCAGCCCCAGCATTTT
CASSFGTANQPQHF
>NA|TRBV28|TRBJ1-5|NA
TGTGCCAGCAGTTTACCTGGACCGGATGGACAGCCCCAGCATTTT
CASSLPGPDGQPQHF
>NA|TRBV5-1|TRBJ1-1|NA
TGCGCCAGCAGCCAGACCCTGACTAACACTGAAGCTTTCTTT
CASSQTLTNTEAFF
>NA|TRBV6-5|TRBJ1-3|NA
TGTGCCAGCAGTTACTCGATGCTTTACTCTGGAAACACCATATATTTT
CASSYSMLYSGNTIYF
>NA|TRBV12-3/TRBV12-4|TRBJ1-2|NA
TGTGCCAGCAGTAGTCCCAACTATGGCTACACCTTC
CASSSPNYGYTF
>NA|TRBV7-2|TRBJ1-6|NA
TGTGCCAGCAGCTTAGGGCCGGGAACCGGGGTGAATTGGAATTCACCCCTCCACTTT
CASSLGPGTGVNWNSPLHF
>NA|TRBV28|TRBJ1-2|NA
TGTGCCAGCAGCCAGGGGCCGGCCTTCTATGGCTACACCTTC
CASSQGPAFYGYTF
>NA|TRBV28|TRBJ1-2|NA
TGTGCCAGCAGATTCCATTGGTCGGAACGTTCGAATGGCTACACCTTC
CASRFHWSERSNGYTF
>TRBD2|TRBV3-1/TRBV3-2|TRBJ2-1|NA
TGTGCCAGCAGCCTTACTAGCGGGGGCAACAATGAGCAGTTCTTC
CASSLTSGGNNEQFF
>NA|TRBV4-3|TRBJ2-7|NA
TGCGCCAGCAGCCAAGTTGGGGCAGGTCTAATGCACTTC
CASSQVGAGLMHF
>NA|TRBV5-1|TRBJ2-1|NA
TGCGCCAGCAGCTTGGGTGCTAGAGCAAATGAGCAGTTCTTC
CASSLGARANEQFF
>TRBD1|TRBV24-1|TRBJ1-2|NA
TGTGCCACCAGTGAGCGACAGGGCTCTGGCTACACCTTC
CATSERQGSGYTF
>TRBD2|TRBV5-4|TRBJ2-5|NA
TGTGCCAGCAGCCAGGGACTAGCGGGGTTACAAGAGACCCAGTACTTC
CASSQGLAGLQETQYF
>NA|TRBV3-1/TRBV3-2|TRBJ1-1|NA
TGTGCCAGCAGCCAAGATGGCCGGGGGTCTGGCACTGAAGCTTTCTTT
CASSQDGRGSGTEAFF
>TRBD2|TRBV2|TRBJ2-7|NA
TGTGCCAGCATAGCTGGACTAGCGACCTACGAGCAGTACTTC
CASIAGLATYEQYF
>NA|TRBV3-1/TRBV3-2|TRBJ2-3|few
TGTGCCAGCAGCCTTCAGGGGACTTTCACAGATACGCAGTATTTT
CASSLQGTFTDTQYF
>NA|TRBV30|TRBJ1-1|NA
TGTGCCTGGAACATAGGAGGGATGAACACTGAAGCTTTCTTT
CAWNIGGMNTEAFF
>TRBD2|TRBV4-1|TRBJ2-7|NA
TGCGCCAGCATGCGACTAGCGGGAGTACCCTACGAGCAGTACTTC
CASMRLAGVPYEQYF
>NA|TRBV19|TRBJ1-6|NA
TGTGCCAGTAGTATAGGGGACGATTCTCCTTCACCCCTCCACTTT
CASSIGDDSPSPLHF
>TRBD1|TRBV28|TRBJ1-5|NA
TGTGCCAGCAACCTAGGAGGGGGCTGGAGCAATCAGCCCCAGCATTTT
CASNLGGGWSNQPQHF
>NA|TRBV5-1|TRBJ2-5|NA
TGCGCCAGCAGCTTGGGGGCAGAGGAGACCCAGTACTTC
CASSLGAEETQYF